This entry describes one T cell receptor (beta chain). The entry originates in a study of monozygotic twins with inflammatory bowel disease. Germline V gene sequence: CDR1 MNHNY, CDR2 SVGAGI (reference sequence). The CDR3 spans 12 residues. TCRdb derives one entry per CDR3 protein from the 5' RACE reads, leaving out DNA. The repertoire table contains approximately 160,000 distinct CDR3 sequences. The sample comprised blood. The V and J genes are TRBV6-6 and TRBJ2-7; lacking DNA, the TRBD1 call made by TCRdb goes unchecked. The sequence was collected from a human donor with ulcerative colitis or Crohn's disease, or a healthy co-twin of an affected twin (not recorded which). CDR3 loop: CASSPGWVEQYF.